The rows below give T cell receptor beta chains drawn from one sample of a study of beta chain features in type 1 diabetes. Sequencing used immunoSEQ multiplex PCR; TCRdb keeps in-frame clones, though not all of them. The table lists 250,000 to 350,000 clones, approximately 16% of them singletons. The sequenced sample consisted of naive CD4+ T cells from blood. All receptors come from a man between 18 and 35 years old with type 1 diabetes. Each CDR3 is given with its conserved first and last residue. Each record gives: CDR3 protein, CDR3 DNA, V gene, clone size, J gene, D gene. The D gene is left open where the match is weak. Only some rows state a clone size, as once, few, many or a class for expanded clones.

cdr3_aa: CASSLVKGLAGVGRDTQYF; cdr3_nt: TGCGCCAGCAGCTTGGTGAAGGGACTAGCGGGAGTGGGGAGAGATACGCAGTATTTT; v_call: TRBV5-1; clone_size: few; j_call: TRBJ2-3; d_call: TRBD2
cdr3_aa: CASSPGVGNQPQHF; cdr3_nt: TGTGCCAGCAGCCCAGGGGTGGGCAATCAGCCCCAGCATTTT; v_call: TRBV6-6; clone_size: NA; j_call: TRBJ1-5; d_call: NA
cdr3_aa: CASSLALAGRYNEQFF; cdr3_nt: TGTGCCAGCAGCTTAGCTCTAGCGGGGAGATACAATGAGCAGTTCTTC; v_call: TRBV7-9; clone_size: few; j_call: TRBJ2-1; d_call: TRBD2
cdr3_aa: CASSGLLQADEQFF; cdr3_nt: TGCGCCAGCAGCGGACTACTCCAGGCAGATGAGCAGTTCTTC; v_call: TRBV5-1; clone_size: few; j_call: TRBJ2-1; d_call: NA
cdr3_aa: CASSPLSEQYF; cdr3_nt: TGTGCCAGCAGCCCCCTGAGCGAGCAGTACTTC; v_call: TRBV11-2; clone_size: few; j_call: TRBJ2-7; d_call: NA
cdr3_aa: CSVGTGTSGYQETQYF; cdr3_nt: TGCAGCGTTGGAACAGGGACATCGGGGTACCAAGAGACCCAGTACTTC; v_call: TRBV29-1; clone_size: NA; j_call: TRBJ2-5; d_call: NA
cdr3_aa: CASSQEGDRGPRAFF; cdr3_nt: TGTGCCAGCAGCCAAGAAGGGGACAGGGGGCCGAGGGCTTTCTTT; v_call: TRBV4-2; clone_size: NA; j_call: TRBJ1-1; d_call: TRBD1
cdr3_aa: CASSGRDTEAFF; cdr3_nt: TGTGCCAGCAGCGGACGGGACACTGAAGCTTTCTTT; v_call: TRBV9; clone_size: few; j_call: TRBJ1-1; d_call: NA
cdr3_aa: CASSLNGIDTDTQYF; cdr3_nt: TGTGCCAGCAGCTTAAACGGGATAGACACAGATACGCAGTATTTT; v_call: TRBV5-4; clone_size: NA; j_call: TRBJ2-3; d_call: NA
cdr3_aa: CASSLGLRSTDTQYF; cdr3_nt: TGTGCCAGCAGCTTAGGACTACGGAGCACAGATACGCAGTATTTT; v_call: TRBV11-2; clone_size: NA; j_call: TRBJ2-3; d_call: NA
cdr3_aa: CASSLVTGGRSHEKLFF; cdr3_nt: TGCGCCAGCAGCTTGGTTACAGGGGGCCGGTCACATGAAAAACTGTTTTTT; v_call: TRBV5-1; clone_size: NA; j_call: TRBJ1-4; d_call: TRBD1
cdr3_aa: CSVEESQETQYF; cdr3_nt: TGCAGCGTTGAAGAGAGCCAAGAGACCCAGTACTTC; v_call: TRBV29-1; clone_size: few; j_call: TRBJ2-5; d_call: NA
cdr3_aa: CASSHPKGLAGTRTDTQYF; cdr3_nt: TGCGCCAGCAGCCATCCCAAGGGACTAGCGGGAACGCGCACAGATACGCAGTATTTT; v_call: TRBV4-1; clone_size: few; j_call: TRBJ2-3; d_call: TRBD2